This T cell receptor beta chain comes out of a study of Ad26.COV2.S vaccination and SARS-CoV-2 variants. Germline CDR1 LGHNA, CDR2 YNFKEQ. V lost 0 bases and J 4 bases, leaving 10 bases between the germline ends. This CDR3 is built from 15 residues. Repertoires were generated with immunoSEQ multiplex PCR, while TCRdb's copy carries only in-frame clones and drops some. The profile shows around 94,000 clones, roughly 80% of them singletons. The specimen comprised peripheral blood, sampled after recovery from COVID-19. The genes are TRBV4-2 and TRBJ1-3; D is possibly TRBD1 (5 bases). The receptor was derived from a human donor who had recovered from COVID-19. CDR3 region: CASSQERQGGNTIYF. DNA of the CDR3: TGTGCCAGCAGCCAAGAGAGGCAGGGAGGAAACACCATATATTTT.